This entry lists 31 T cell receptor beta chains sequenced from one sample in a study of blood T cells in healthy people across ages. It was with a sample-barcoded 5' primer and a J-beta primer mix that a second PCR of roughly 7 to 12 cycles was run. TCRdb reprocessed the 5' RACE reads via MiXCR and lists one record per CDR3 protein. The table lists about 640,000 distinct CDR3 sequences, under 70% of them singletons. Sample: blood. The origin of the receptors is a man in his 60s in good health.

In nucleotides, the CDR3 is TGTGCCAGCATTGACAGGGGAGACTATGGCTACACCTTC. It translates to CASIDRGDYGYTF. The genes are TRBV6-1 and TRBJ1-2; TRBD1 agrees at 8 bases. With V trimmed by 7 bases and J by 3 bases, 4 bases remained unmatched. Germline V gene data show CDR1 as MNHNS and CDR2 as SASEGT. The CDR3 has 13 residues.

The gene calls are TRBV3-1 and TRBJ2-3; D is possibly TRBD1 or TRBD2 (6 bases each). From germline, CDR1 is LGHDT and CDR2 YNNKEL (reference sequence). The V end was cut by 4 bases, the J end by 2 bases, with 13 bases between. The CDR3 length is 15 residues. The CDR3 spells CASSPARGATDTQYF. The CDR3 DNA follows: TGTGCCAGCAGCCCCGCGAGGGGGGCCACAGATACGCAGTATTTT.

This clonotype was seen only a few times. The rearrangement links TRBV9 to TRBJ2-5; 8 nucleotides line up with TRBD1. Germline CDR1 and CDR2: SGDLS and YYNGEE. The CDR3 extends over 15 amino acids. V lost 0 bases and J lost 5; bases outside the gene matches: 6. The CDR3 DNA sequence: TGTGCCAGCAGCGTAGATACAGGGGGATCCGAGACCCAGTACTTC. Protein product: CASSVDTGGSETQYF. Complete variable domain (other parts from reference TRBV9 and TRBJ2-5): DSGVTQTPKHLITATGQRVTLRCSPRSGDLSVYWYQQSLDQGLQFLIQYYNGEERAKGNILERFSAQQFPDLHSELNLSSLELGDSALYFCASSVDTGGSETQYFGPGTRLLVL.

This clonotype has a single count. The rearrangement uses TRBV2 and TRBJ1-4, with a tentative D call TRBD1 (6 bases). Germline loops: CDR1 SNHLY, CDR2 FYNNEI. CDR3 size: 14 residues. V lost 3 bases and J lost 7, with 12 bases in between. CDR3 DNA: TGTGCCAGCAGTGACACAGGGATGCGTGAAAAACTGTTTTTT. Its translation: CASSDTGMREKLFF. Full variable domain (missing parts from reference TRBV2 and TRBJ1-4): EPEVTQTPSHQVTQMGQEVILRCVPISNHLYFYWYRQILGQKVEFLVSFYNNEISEKSEIFDDQFSVERPDGSNFTLKIRSTKLEDSAMYFCASSDTGMREKLFFGSGTQLSVL.

J is TRBJ2-3 and V is TRBV7-2; D unresolved. Trimming took off 1 base at V and 0 bases at J, with 8 bases between the two ends. CDR3 length: 15 residues. From germline, CDR1 is SGHTA and CDR2 FQGNSA. The CDR3 loop reads CASSLDGPSTDTQYF. CDR3 in DNA: TGTGCCAGCAGCTTAGATGGCCCTAGCACAGATACGCAGTATTTT.

V usage is TRBV4-1 and J usage is TRBJ1-4, with a tentative D call TRBD1 (6 bases). Germline V gene data show CDR1 as MGHRA and CDR2 as YSYEKL. This CDR3 is 17 amino acids long. V lost 2 bases to trimming and J lost 0 bases, with 13 bases between them. CDR3 coding DNA: TGCGCCAGCAGCCAATCCAGAGGGGGGACAACTAATGAAAAACTGTTTTTT. Encoded protein: CASSQSRGGTTNEKLFF.

V gene TRBV20-1 combines with J gene TRBJ2-3, with 10 nucleotides matching TRBD2. CDR1 DFQATT and CDR2 SNEGSKA come from the germline V gene (reference sequence). This CDR3 is built from 15 residues. V shed 2 bases, J shed 4 bases, and the junction held 6 bases outside the gene matches. CDR3 sequence (DNA): TGCAGTGCTAGATTAAGCGGGGGGGCTGCAGATACGCAGTATTTT. It is translated as CSARLSGGAADTQYF.

This clonotype occurred a few times. This chain joins TRBV2 and TRBJ2-1, with 9 bases fitting TRBD2. Trimming cost V 4 bases and J 3 bases; bases outside gene matches: 7. CDR3 length: 16 amino acids. The germline V gene encodes CDR1 SNHLY and CDR2 FYNNEI. CDR3 DNA: TGTGCCAGCAGTGGACAACTAGCGGGTCTCTACAATGAGCAGTTCTTC. This codes for CASSGQLAGLYNEQFF.

CDR3 region: CASSVLGGDYGYTF. For the CDR3, the DNA is TGTGCCAGCAGTGTATTAGGGGGGGACTATGGCTACACCTTC. The chain recombines TRBV27 with TRBJ1-2, with D perhaps TRBD1 (6 bases). The CDR3 totals 14 residues. Trimming removed 5 bases from V and 3 bases from J, with 13 bases in between. Germline CDR1 reads MNHEY; CDR2 reads SMNVEV (reference sequence).

The V gene is TRBV29-1, the J gene TRBJ2-5; D might be TRBD2 (6 bases). The CDR3 is 16 amino acids. The ends were cut back, 3 bases at V and 3 bases at J, with 20 bases in the middle. The V gene's germline CDR1 is SQVTM and CDR2 ANQGSEA. CDR3 sequence: CSVERDPLPGEETQYF. CDR3 DNA sequence: TGCAGCGTTGAGCGGGACCCGCTACCTGGGGAAGAGACCCAGTACTTC.

The chain links TRBV9 to TRBJ1-1; 8 nucleotides align to TRBD1. With 1 base clipped from V and 4 bases from J, the junction kept 9 bases outside the gene matches. The CDR3 runs 16 residues. The germline gives CDR1 SGDLS, CDR2 YYNGEE. CDR3 in amino acids: CASSVSPGDRGTEAFF. In nucleotides, the CDR3 is TGTGCCAGCAGCGTAAGTCCAGGAGACAGGGGCACTGAAGCTTTCTTT.

In nucleotides, the CDR3 is TGTGCCAGCAGTTTAGGGCGGACTAGCTCCTACAATGAGCAGTTCTTC. This translates into CASSLGRTSSYNEQFF. J is TRBJ2-1 and V is TRBV12-3 or TRBV12-4, with 7 positions matching TRBD2. J gave up 0 bases and V 1 base, and 3 bases lay outside the gene matches. The CDR3 covers 16 residues.

The rearrangement uses TRBV5-6 and TRBJ2-7; D is uncertain. Trimming shortened V by 4 bases and J by 0 bases, and 14 bases separated the two germline ends. From germline, CDR1 is SGHDT and CDR2 YYEEEE. The length of the CDR3 is 15 residues. The CDR3 here is CASSRRVLSSYEQYF. CDR3 in DNA: TGTGCCAGCAGCCGCCGGGTCTTGTCCTCCTACGAGCAGTACTTC. The entire variable domain, with the rest obtained from reference TRBV5-6 and TRBJ2-7, is as follows: DAGVTQSPTHLIKTRGQQVTLRCSPKSGHDTVSWYQQALGQGPQFIFQYYEEEERQRGNFPDRFSGHQFPNYSSELNVNALLLGDSALYLCASSRRVLSSYEQYFGPGTRLTVT.

The gene calls are TRBV7-9 and TRBJ1-4; 7 bases agree with TRBD1. The V gene end was trimmed by 5 bases and the J gene end by 6 bases; junction bases not matched to a gene: 15. CDR1 is SEHNR, CDR2 FQNEAQ, per germline (reference sequence). This CDR3 has 17 residues. CDR3 protein: CASSPPEGAGVDEKLFF. In nucleotides, the CDR3 is TGTGCCAGCAGCCCCCCGGAGGGGGCAGGGGTAGATGAAAAACTGTTTTTT.

This sequence joins TRBV20-1 and TRBJ2-6; 8 nucleotides align to TRBD1. V trimming: 5 bases; J trimming: 1 base; junction bases outside the gene matches: 4. The germline CDR1 and CDR2 sequences are DFQATT and SNEGSKA (reference sequence). The CDR3 sequence is 15 residues long. CDR3 coding DNA: TGCAGTGCTTCAGGGGGCGGGTCTGGGGCCAACGTCCTGACTTTC. It specifies CSASGGGSGANVLTF.

This CDR3 is CASSYEQGGRPEAFF. The DNA for the CDR3 is TGTGCCAGCAGTTACGAACAGGGAGGGCGTCCTGAAGCTTTCTTT. The rearrangement uses TRBV6-5 and TRBJ1-1; D perhaps matches TRBD1 (6 bases). The V gene's germline CDR1 is MNHEY and CDR2 SVGAGI. Trimming pared 2 bases from V and 6 bases from J, leaving 16 bases between. The length of the CDR3 is 15 residues.

The chain uses TRBV12-5 and TRBJ2-7; no firm D call. V shed 5 bases and J shed 2 bases, with 13 bases lying between them. CDR3 length: 14 residues. Germline V gives CDR1 LGHNT, CDR2 FRNRAP. As DNA, the CDR3 is TGTGCTAGTGGTGCCGACGGGCGCCCCTACGAGCAGTACTTC. The encoded protein is CASGADGRPYEQYF.

Comment on this clonotype: This may be a read error: a much more frequent sequence differs by one nucleotide. The V call is TRBV20-1, the J call TRBJ2-1; TRBD2 aligns across 8 bases. Germline V lookup: CDR1 DFQATT, CDR2 SNEGSKA (reference sequence). The CDR3 contains 12 residues. The DNA for the CDR3 is TGCAGCGGGGGGGCCTCCTACAATCAGCAGTTCTTC. Amino acid sequence: CSGGASYNQQFF.

This clonotype was seen repeatedly, ten times or more. J is TRBJ1-2 and V is TRBV3-1, with D possibly being TRBD1 (6 bases). The germline V gene encodes CDR1 LGHDT and CDR2 YNNKEL (reference sequence). Between the trimmed V and J ends, which lost 0 bases and 1 base, there was a span of 12 bases. The CDR3 consists of 16 residues. The CDR3 reads CASSQETGFLNYGYTF. The CDR3 nucleotides are TGTGCCAGCAGCCAAGAGACAGGCTTCCTTAACTATGGCTACACCTTC.

The CDR3 sequence is CATSRDGEPGANVLTF. CDR3 nucleotides: TGTGCCACCAGCAGAGATGGGGAACCTGGGGCCAACGTCCTGACTTTC. The chain employs TRBV15 and TRBJ2-6; no clear D gene. CDR1 LNHNV and CDR2 YYDKDF come from the germline V gene (reference sequence). Trimming pared 0 bases from V and 2 bases from J, leaving 8 bases between. The length of the CDR3 is 16 residues.

The genes are TRBV7-9 and TRBJ2-7; the D is unclear. In germline, CDR1 is SEHNR, CDR2 FQNEAQ (reference sequence). CDR3 length equals 15 residues. The germline V and J ends were trimmed by 1 base and 2 bases, with 12 bases remaining between them. CDR3 loop: CASSLGFDGAYEQYF. Here the CDR3 DNA reads TGTGCCAGCAGCTTAGGCTTCGACGGAGCCTACGAGCAGTACTTC.

The rearrangement joins TRBV7-9 to TRBJ2-1; TRBD2 matches at 12 bases. Germline CDR1 and CDR2: SEHNR and FQNEAQ (reference sequence). With V trimmed by 4 bases and J by 6 bases, 7 bases remained unmatched. The CDR3 runs 16 residues. The CDR3 sequence: CASSYPGLAGFNEQFF. The CDR3 nucleotides read TGTGCCAGCAGCTACCCGGGACTAGCGGGTTTCAATGAGCAGTTCTTC.

This chain connects TRBV28 to TRBJ2-1; no firm D call. The germline gives CDR1 MDHEN, CDR2 SYDVKM. The CDR3 is 14 residues long. Trimming pared 5 bases from V and 6 bases from J, leaving 14 bases between. Written as DNA, the CDR3 is TGTGCCAGCAGTGTAGCAGCCCTGAGCAATGAGCAGTTCTTC. It yields the protein CASSVAALSNEQFF.

V and J are TRBV29-1 and TRBJ2-5; a weak D match, TRBD2 (5 bases). With 2 bases removed from V and 5 bases from J, the gap between germline ends came to 15 bases. CDR1 is SQVTM and CDR2 is ANQGSEA in the germline V gene. This CDR3 region has 14 residues. The CDR3 DNA reads as TGCAGCGTTGAACGCAGCCTAGCCTCGGAGACCCAGTACTTC. Translated: CSVERSLASETQYF.

The chain uses TRBV6-2 or TRBV6-3 and TRBJ2-3; 10 bases agree with TRBD2. J was trimmed by 7 bases and V by 5 bases; bases with no gene match: 9. This CDR3 region has 15 residues. The V gene's germline CDR1 is MNHEY and CDR2 SVGEGT. The CDR3 DNA reads as TGTGCCAGCAGTGGGACTAGCGAGGGTGGAAATACGCAGTATTTT. It translates to CASSGTSEGGNTQYF.

A note on this clonotype: It is unclear where the CDR3 begins or ends on the DNA, so no DNA is shown, and the CDR3 is as TCRdb lists it. The rearrangement links TRBV4-2 to TRBJ2-1; TRBD2 is the table's D call, not checked against the DNA. Looked up from germline, CDR1 is LGHNA and CDR2 is YNFKEQ. The CDR3 length is 21 residues, termini included. CDR3 loop: CASSPQLAGDTDTQYFGEQFF.

This rearrangement joins TRBV28 to TRBJ2-1; perhaps D is TRBD1 or TRBD2 (6 bases each). CDR3 length: 17 amino acids. CDR1 and CDR2 (germline): MDHEN, SYDVKM. Trimming took off 2 bases at V and 4 bases at J, with 18 bases between the two ends. The CDR3 DNA reads as TGTGCCAGCAGTTTACCTCTAACGGGGGCCCTTTACAATGAGCAGTTCTTC. Amino acids: CASSLPLTGALYNEQFF.

There are many counts of this clonotype. The chain combines TRBV11-2 with TRBJ2-5, with D hard to call. Germline lookup yields CDR1 SGHAT and CDR2 FQNNGV. The V gene lost 1 base and the J gene lost 5 bases, with 8 bases spanning the gap. CDR3 size: 13 residues. The CDR3 reads CASSLGGWETQYF. CDR3 DNA sequence: TGTGCCAGCAGCTTAGGCGGATGGGAGACCCAGTACTTC.

The genes are TRBV20-1 and TRBJ2-1, with 12 bases identical to TRBD2. V dropped 4 bases and J dropped 2; count of bases not matched to a gene: 12. The CDR3 totals 18 residues. CDR1 is DFQATT and CDR2 is SNEGSKA in the germline V gene (reference sequence). The CDR3 nucleotides read TGCAGTGCTATCCGAGGGACTAGCGGGCCCCGCACCTACAATGAGCAGTTCTTC. As protein: CSAIRGTSGPRTYNEQFF.

The genes are TRBV7-2 and TRBJ2-3; D gene uncertain. The CDR3 has 15 residues. V was pared by 5 bases and J by 0 bases, with 12 bases between. CDR1 is SGHTA, CDR2 FQGNSA, per germline. The CDR3 protein is CASSPSLLSTDTQYF. DNA for the CDR3: TGTGCCAGCAGCCCGAGTCTCCTGAGCACAGATACGCAGTATTTT. Combining the CDR3 with reference TRBV7-2 and TRBJ2-3 gives the whole variable domain GAGVSQSPSNKVTEKGKDVELRCDPISGHTALYWYRQSLGQGLEFLIYFQGNSAPDKSGLPSDRFSAERTGGSVSTLTIQRTQQEDSAVYLCASSPSLLSTDTQYFGPGTRLTVL.

The V and J genes are TRBV20-1 and TRBJ2-2, with 8 nucleotides matching TRBD2. This CDR3 is 13 amino acids long. CDR1 is DFQATT and CDR2 is SNEGSKA in the germline V gene (reference sequence). The junction had 0 bases not matched to a gene; V was cut back by 5 bases and J by 1 base. Here the CDR3 reads CSARGGNTGELFF. The CDR3 nucleotides read TGCAGTGCTCGGGGGGGGAACACCGGGGAGCTGTTTTTT.